This TCR beta chain was documented in a study of blood T cell repertoires in COVID-19. Study background: T cells, B-cell-depleted T cells, or PBMCs provided the cDNA or gDNA that served as material.

V was clipped by 3 bases and J by 6 bases, with 13 bases between them. The CDR3 runs 14 residues. Germline CDR1 MNHEY, CDR2 SMNVEV (reference sequence). Assay: immunoSEQ multiplex PCR; the TCRdb copy retains only in-frame clones and omits some. This table holds 150,000 or so clones, more than 85% found once. This clonotype was obtained from a man aged 55-75 years with active or convalescent COVID-19. Sequencing used peripheral blood. This chain connects TRBV27 to TRBJ2-3; D may be TRBD2 (6 bases). CDR3 coding DNA: TGTGCCAGCAGTTTGACCAGCGCGGGGGATACGCAGTATTTT. Translating gives CASSLTSAGDTQYF.